This T cell receptor beta chain was observed in a study of T-cell reconstitution after alpha-beta-depleted transplantation in children. Preparation of the TCRbeta library involved a method that used unique molecular identifiers. TCRdb re-derived calls from the PCR reads in MiXCR, one entry per CDR3 protein. The sample lists some 200,000 distinct CDR3 sequences; roughly a tenth were seen once. Many counts were recorded for this clonotype. The germline V gene has CDR1 SGHDT and CDR2 YYEEEE. The CDR3 consists of 14 residues. The ends were cut back, 4 bases at V and 4 bases at J, with 14 bases in the middle.

The clonotype originates from a human donor who donated a stem cell graft to a child with SCID. This chain uses TRBV5-6 with TRBJ1-1; D is possibly TRBD1 (6 bases). The sequencing used PBMCs from the stem cell graft donor, collected from the stem cell graft. This chain's CDR3 is CASSNLGGATEAFF. The CDR3 region has the DNA TGTGCCAGCAGCAACCTGGGGGGGGCCACTGAAGCTTTCTTT.